One TCR beta chain is described in this entry. Its antigen is unknown. Sequenced by immunoSEQ multiplex PCR; TCRdb stores in-frame clones only, minus some. The data hold 20,000 to 30,000 clones, with 75% to 90% observed a single time. V lost 0 bases and J 7 bases, leaving 7 bases between the germline ends. Germline CDR1 and CDR2: PRHDT and FYEKMQ (reference sequence). This CDR3 has 14 amino acids. This entry belongs to a study of T cells in narcolepsy. Study-level information: Enrolled donors included narcolepsy type 1 or type 2 patients and healthy controls. Study-level points and caveats: Healthy controls reportedly lacked the autoreactive clonotypes serially found in patients' blood. In some patient and control memory CD4+ samples, autoreactive clones were absent.

The origin of this receptor is a human donor with narcolepsy. The chain has TRBV13 and TRBJ1-6; D uncertain. Sequencing input: CD45RA- memory CD4+ T cells from PBMCs. CDR3 bases: TGTGCCAGCAGCTTAGGACAGACCAATTCACCCCTCCACTTT. Amino acid sequence: CASSLGQTNSPLHF.